This passage covers 10 T cell receptor beta chains from one sample sequenced in a study of T cells in Graves' hyperthyroidism and ophthalmopathy. The TCR beta CDR3 regions underwent amplification using RNA transcripts as the source. The HTBI primer set was used in a first-round RT-PCR of the TCR CDR3. TCRdb re-derived calls from the multiplex PCR reads in MiXCR, one entry per CDR3 protein. This table holds roughly 260,000 distinct CDR3 sequences, 14% to 15% found once. The specimen was blood. The receptors here all came from a woman in her 40s with Graves' hyperthyroidism that later progressed to Graves' ophthalmopathy.

This clonotype was seen many times. The J gene is TRBJ1-1, the V gene TRBV2, with 8 bases matching TRBD1. J lost 2 bases, V lost 8 bases, and 7 bases had no gene match. This CDR3 region has 14 residues. Germline CDR1 is SNHLY and CDR2 is FYNNEI. CDR3 residues: CASAKAGGNTEAFF. DNA of the CDR3: TGTGCCAGCGCTAAGGCAGGGGGCAACACTGAAGCTTTCTTT.

The chain joins TRBV30 to TRBJ2-7; D gene ambiguous. Trimming cost V 5 bases and J 2 bases, with 16 bases left between them. There are 14 residues in the CDR3. The germline V gene encodes CDR1 GTSNPN and CDR2 SVGIG (reference sequence). Here the CDR3 DNA reads TGTGCCTGGGCCACCCGATCCGGCACCTACGAGCAGTACTTC. Encoded protein: CAWATRSGTYEQYF.

This clonotype was found many times. The J gene is TRBJ1-1, the V gene TRBV25-1, with a tentative D call TRBD1 (5 bases). The CDR3 runs 15 residues. The V and J ends lost 0 bases and 6 bases respectively, with 14 bases between them. Germline lookup yields CDR1 MGHDK and CDR2 SYGVNS. The CDR3 sequence is CASSEYPWGTAEAFF. CDR3 coding DNA: TGTGCCAGCAGTGAATATCCTTGGGGGACGGCTGAAGCTTTCTTT.

In its sample, this clonotype was seen many times. The chain couples TRBV9 to TRBJ1-1; D uncertain. Per the germline V gene, CDR1 is SGDLS and CDR2 is YYNGEE. V shed 0 bases and J shed 3 bases, with 6 bases lying between them. This CDR3 region has 13 residues. The CDR3: CASSVGADTEAFF. The CDR3 DNA is TGTGCCAGCAGCGTAGGGGCAGACACTGAAGCTTTCTTT.

This clonotype has at least ten counts. This chain joins TRBV11-2 and TRBJ2-5; D is possibly TRBD1 (6 bases). The germline CDR1 and CDR2 sequences are SGHAT and FQNNGV. This CDR3 has 15 amino acids. The V and J ends lost 1 base and 2 bases respectively, with 11 bases between them. CDR3 coding DNA: TGTGCCAGCAGCTTAGTGGGGGCCTCACAAGAGACCCAGTACTTC. The encoded protein is CASSLVGASQETQYF.

This clonotype was picked up many times. This chain links TRBV12-3 or TRBV12-4 with TRBJ2-1, with TRBD1 identical over 8 bases. J was trimmed by 9 bases and V by 3 bases; bases with no gene match: 1. The CDR3 spans 12 residues. The CDR3 reads CASSFGTGEQFF. The CDR3 DNA reads TGTGCCAGCAGTTTCGGGACAGGTGAGCAGTTCTTC.

This clonotype has ten or more counts. The chain couples TRBV12-3 or TRBV12-4 to TRBJ2-3; 8 bases map to TRBD1. J lost 1 base, V lost 3 bases, and 3 bases had no gene match. The CDR3 consists of 15 residues. CDR3 DNA sequence: TGTGCCAGCAGTTTGACAGGGGCTGGCACAGATACGCAGTATTTT. It translates to CASSLTGAGTDTQYF.

This clonotype was recorded many times. The V and J genes are TRBV7-3 and TRBJ2-4; D is unclear. The CDR3 is made up of 19 amino acids. Germline loops: CDR1 SGHTA, CDR2 FQGTGA. Trimming took 1 base from V and 1 from J, leaving 20 bases between them. The CDR3 DNA is TGTGCCAGCAGCTTAAGGACCCCCAAGGTCCCCGATGCCAAAAACATTCAGTACTTC. It yields the protein CASSLRTPKVPDAKNIQYF.

The table lists this clonotype with many counts. The V call is TRBV28, the J call TRBJ1-4; D perhaps matches TRBD1 (5 bases). V was clipped by 8 bases and J by 3 bases, with 10 bases between them. CDR1 MDHEN and CDR2 SYDVKM come from the germline V gene. The CDR3 sequence is 13 residues long. The CDR3 region is CASRTTSNEKLFF. CDR3 coding DNA: TGTGCCAGCCGGACAACCTCTAATGAAAAACTGTTTTTT.

Of note for this clonotype: Germline and junction disagree at one end, which may indicate a read error. The chain is built from TRBV20-1 and TRBJ2-3; D possibly corresponds to TRBD2 (7 bases). From germline, CDR1 is DFQATT and CDR2 SNEGSKA (reference sequence). The CDR3 length is 13 residues. CDR3 region: CSARGGGTDTQCF. CDR3 nucleotide sequence: TGCAGTGCTAGAGGGGGGGGCACAGATACGCAGTGTTTT.